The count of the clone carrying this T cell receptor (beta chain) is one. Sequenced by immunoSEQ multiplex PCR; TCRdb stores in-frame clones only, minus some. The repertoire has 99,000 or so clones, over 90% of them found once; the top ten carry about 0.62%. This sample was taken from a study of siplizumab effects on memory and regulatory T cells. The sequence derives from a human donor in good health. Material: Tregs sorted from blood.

This CDR3 reads CASSLGALDVTDTQYF. Written as DNA, the CDR3 is TGTGCCAGCAGCTTAGGGGCGCTAGACGTCACAGATACGCAGTATTTT. J is TRBJ2-3 and V is TRBV7-6, with D uncertain. Germline lookup yields CDR1 SGHVS and CDR2 FNYEAQ. The length of the CDR3 is 16 residues. The V end was cut by 1 base, the J end by 2 bases, with 13 bases between.